These 23 T cell receptor beta chains came from one sample sequenced in a study of T cell responses to AZD1222 COVID-19 vaccine. TCRdb's table, derived via immunoSEQ multiplex PCR, lists solely in-frame clones and lacks some. The table records about 130,000 clones, about 93% of them present only once. Source: peripheral blood, taken on day 0 of AZD1222 vaccination. The receptors shown here come from an adult in good health.

The chain recombines TRBV7-6 with TRBJ2-7; 12 nucleotides agree with TRBD1. Germline V gene data show CDR1 as SGHVS and CDR2 as FNYEAQ. Trimming cost V 4 bases and J 2 bases; bases outside gene matches: 9. The CDR3 extends over 17 amino acids. The CDR3: CASSSPGQGAHAYEQYF. The CDR3, as DNA: TGTGCCAGCAGCTCACCGGGACAGGGGGCTCACGCCTACGAGCAGTACTTC.

This clone appeared a few times. The V call is TRBV5-1, the J call TRBJ2-1; weak D call: TRBD1 (5 bases). From germline, CDR1 is SGHRS and CDR2 YFSETQ. The CDR3 length is 14 residues. Trimming pared 2 bases from V and 8 bases from J, leaving 14 bases between. CDR3 amino acids: CASSFVGASDEQFF. CDR3 sequence (DNA): TGCGCCAGCAGCTTTGTTGGGGCCAGCGATGAGCAGTTCTTC.

V and J are TRBV15 and TRBJ2-4; no clear D gene. This CDR3 contains 14 residues. The V and J ends lost 5 bases and 0 bases respectively, with 8 bases between them. CDR1 and CDR2 from the germline V gene are LNHNV and YYDKDF (reference sequence). CDR3 sequence (DNA): TGTGCCACCAGCCTCAACAGAGCCAAAAACATTCAGTACTTC. It translates to CATSLNRAKNIQYF.

The chain is built from TRBV25-1 and TRBJ2-7; a possible D gene is TRBD1 (6 bases). This CDR3 is 13 amino acids long. The V end lost 8 bases, the J end lost 3 bases, and 14 bases lay between the germline ends. Per the germline V gene, CDR1 is MGHDK and CDR2 is SYGVNS. Here the CDR3 reads CASGDPQGYEQYF. The CDR3 coding sequence is TGTGCCAGCGGGGATCCACAGGGCTACGAGCAGTACTTC.

This chain uses TRBV2 with TRBJ1-2; perhaps TRBD1 as D (6 bases). Germline V gene lookup returns CDR1 SNHLY and CDR2 FYNNEI. V was trimmed by 4 bases and J by 8 bases, leaving 11 bases between them. This CDR3 contains 12 residues. As DNA, the CDR3 is TGTGCCAGCAGTGCTGGAGGGGGGGGCTACACCTTC. This encodes CASSAGGGGYTF.

This chain links TRBV28 with TRBJ1-1; 8 nucleotides match TRBD1. There are 13 residues in the CDR3. Germline CDR1 and CDR2: MDHEN and SYDVKM. V lost 5 bases to trimming and J lost 7 bases; unmatched junction nucleotides: 6. The CDR3 region is CASSPRGQVEAFF. CDR3 bases: TGTGCCAGCAGTCCCCGGGGACAGGTTGAAGCTTTCTTT.

J is TRBJ1-1 and V is TRBV10-3; D uncertain. The CDR3 loop spans 11 amino acids. The germline CDR1 and CDR2 sequences are ENHRY and SYGVKD. V was cut by 4 bases and J by 4 bases, with 4 bases left in between. This chain's CDR3 is CAISVGTEAFF. In DNA form, the CDR3 reads TGTGCCATCAGTGTTGGCACTGAAGCTTTCTTT.

V gene TRBV28 combines with J gene TRBJ2-7; a possible D gene is TRBD2 (5 bases). Germline V gene data show CDR1 as MDHEN and CDR2 as SYDVKM. This CDR3 has 14 amino acids. Between the trimmed V and J ends, which lost 8 bases and 4 bases, there was a span of 18 bases. The CDR3 DNA reads as TGTGCCAGCCGTCGCCTTACGGGGTCTTACGAGCAGTACTTC. It is translated as CASRRLTGSYEQYF.

The gene calls are TRBV7-8 and TRBJ1-5; possible D gene TRBD1, 6 bases. Trimming stripped 4 bases from V and 4 bases from J, with 17 bases between. The germline V gene encodes CDR1 SGHVS and CDR2 FQNEAQ. This CDR3 has 16 residues. The CDR3 sequence is CASSYPAGGPNQPQHF. The CDR3 DNA is TGTGCCAGCAGCTACCCCGCGGGGGGGCCAAATCAGCCCCAGCATTTT.

This chain links TRBV4-1 with TRBJ1-2, with D unresolved. Germline-derived CDR1 and CDR2 are MGHRA and YSYEKL. CDR3 length: 15 amino acids. The V and J ends lost 0 bases and 5 bases respectively, with 13 bases between them. The CDR3 sequence: CASSQEGPGGYGYTF. The CDR3 DNA sequence: TGCGCCAGCAGCCAAGAAGGCCCGGGAGGGTATGGCTACACCTTC.

The J gene is TRBJ2-1, the V gene TRBV19, with D hard to call. The length of the CDR3 is 14 residues. V dropped 5 bases and J dropped 8 bases, with 16 bases sitting between them. Per germline, CDR1 LNHDA and CDR2 SQIVND (reference sequence). Written as DNA, the CDR3 is TGTGCCAGTAGTCATTATGGCAATGGGGATGAGCAGTTCTTC. The encoded protein is CASSHYGNGDEQFF.

This chain connects TRBV7-8 to TRBJ1-1; weak D call: TRBD1 (5 bases). CDR1 is SGHVS and CDR2 is FQNEAQ in the germline V gene. Trimming shortened V by 5 bases and J by 0 bases, and 16 bases separated the two germline ends. The CDR3 has 16 amino acids. The CDR3 protein is CASSPRGDGMNTEAFF. The CDR3 nucleotides read TGTGCCAGCAGCCCACGAGGGGACGGTATGAACACTGAAGCTTTCTTT.

The chain is built from TRBV11-1 and TRBJ2-1; 15 bases align to TRBD2. V lost 5 bases, J lost 9 bases, and 8 bases stayed unmatched. The CDR3 length is 16 residues. Germline CDR1 is SGHAT and CDR2 is FQDESV (reference sequence). CDR3: CASSHPGLAGGGEQFF. CDR3 bases: TGTGCCAGCAGCCACCCCGGACTAGCGGGGGGGGGTGAGCAGTTCTTC.

The chain links TRBV19 to TRBJ2-7; 10 nucleotides align to TRBD1. The junction had 6 bases not matched to a gene; V was cut back by 7 bases and J by 6 bases. The CDR3 has 13 residues. From germline, CDR1 is LNHDA and CDR2 SQIVND (reference sequence). The CDR3 spells CASKGTGASEQYF. CDR3 sequence (DNA): TGTGCCAGTAAAGGGACAGGGGCCTCCGAGCAGTACTTC. Filled out from reference TRBV19 and TRBJ2-7, the complete variable domain reads DGGITQSPKYLFRKEGQNVTLSCEQNLNHDAMYWYRQDPGQGLRLIYYSQIVNDFQKGDIAEGYSVSREKKESFPLTVTSAQKNPTAFYLCASKGTGASEQYFGPGTRLTVT.

The chain joins TRBV6-6 to TRBJ1-4; D ambiguous. V gave up 8 bases and J gave up 4 bases, with 11 bases separating them. The length of the CDR3 is 13 residues. Per the germline V gene, CDR1 is MNHNY and CDR2 is SVGAGI (reference sequence). The CDR3 DNA is TGTGCCAGCTTAAACTCCTTTAATGAAAAACTGTTTTTT. It codes for CASLNSFNEKLFF.

The gene calls are TRBV7-2 and TRBJ2-5, with 15 bases lining up with TRBD2. This CDR3 comprises 16 residues. The V and J ends lost 7 bases and 5 bases, in that order; junction bases with no gene match: 8. Germline V gene lookup returns CDR1 SGHTA and CDR2 FQGNSA. CDR3 sequence (DNA): TGTGCCAGCACCCGGGGACTAGCGGGAGGAGGGGAGACCCAGTACTTC. Its translation: CASTRGLAGGGETQYF.

The genes are TRBV19 and TRBJ2-6; D is uncertain. Trimming removed 6 bases from V and 0 bases from J, with 18 bases in between. Germline assignment: CDR1 LNHDA and CDR2 SQIVND (reference sequence). The length of the CDR3 is 18 residues. In DNA form, the CDR3 reads TGTGCCAGTAGACCCTCCGGCGTCGATAGCTCTGGGGCCAACGTCCTGACTTTC. Translation gives CASRPSGVDSSGANVLTF.

The chain recombines TRBV7-9 with TRBJ1-4, with D tentatively TRBD1 (6 bases). Germline V gene data show CDR1 as SEHNR and CDR2 as FQNEAQ (reference sequence). This CDR3 region has 16 residues. Trimming cost V 2 bases and J 8 bases, with 18 bases left between them. CDR3 sequence (DNA): TGTGCCAGCAGCTTACGGGGGGCAGGGATAAGGGAAAAACTGTTTTTT. This codes for CASSLRGAGIREKLFF.

The chain uses TRBV28 and TRBJ1-1; D perhaps matches TRBD1 (5 bases). The CDR3 has 17 amino acids. The germline gives CDR1 MDHEN, CDR2 SYDVKM. V lost 3 bases and J 2 bases, leaving 19 bases between the germline ends. The CDR3 DNA reads as TGTGCCAGCAGTTTGTGGGGGGTTGTACAACCCAACACTGAAGCTTTCTTT. As protein: CASSLWGVVQPNTEAFF.

This chain links TRBV7-3 with TRBJ2-1, with 7 positions matching TRBD2. From germline, CDR1 is SGHTA and CDR2 FQGTGA. The V and J ends lost 2 bases and 3 bases, in that order; junction bases with no gene match: 10. The CDR3 has 17 amino acids. The CDR3 is CASSLDHGGSFYNEQFF. The DNA for the CDR3 is TGTGCCAGCAGCTTAGATCACGGCGGGAGTTTCTACAATGAGCAGTTCTTC.

The V gene is TRBV7-2, the J gene TRBJ1-5; no clear D gene. V lost 2 bases and J lost 4, with 9 bases in between. Germline assignment: CDR1 SGHTA and CDR2 FQGNSA. CDR3 size: 14 residues. CDR3 nucleotides: TGTGCCAGCAGCTTAATCACAGTAAATCAGCCCCAGCATTTT. Residues: CASSLITVNQPQHF.

This chain joins TRBV4-1 and TRBJ1-2, with D perhaps matching TRBD1 (6 bases). Looked up from germline, CDR1 is MGHRA and CDR2 is YSYEKL. The CDR3 consists of 15 residues. The V gene lost 4 bases and the J gene lost 6 bases, with 18 bases spanning the gap. CDR3 sequence: CASSPYPTGMNGYTF. CDR3 in DNA: TGCGCCAGCAGCCCCTACCCAACAGGGATGAATGGCTACACCTTC.

V usage is TRBV19 and J usage is TRBJ2-7; D remains unclear. Trimming cost V 5 bases and J 4 bases, with 15 bases left between them. This CDR3 is 14 amino acids long. Germline loops: CDR1 LNHDA, CDR2 SQIVND (reference sequence). CDR3 DNA sequence: TGTGCCAGTAGTCTAGGCTCCCTGGGATACGAGCAGTACTTC. Its translation is CASSLGSLGYEQYF.